The 24 T cell receptor beta chains reported below all come from one sample, sequenced in a study of blood T cell repertoires in COVID-19 (dated by TCRdb to about 2020). The library was obtained by the immunoSEQ multiplex PCR assay. TCRdb took this table from immuneACCESS and kept in-frame rearrangements with V and J called. Such tables lack part of the clones; where checked against another copy, unresolved V genes explain under half of the gap, and the rest is unexplained. A total of approximately 290,000 clones appear in this sample, 89% of them only once. Around 10% of the sample goes to the ten largest clones. Sequencing was done on a sample of peripheral blood. The receptors were gathered from a woman between 25 and 40 years old with COVID-19, enrolled during active disease.

This rearrangement joins TRBV27 to TRBJ1-5; tentatively, D is TRBD1 (6 bases). CDR1 is MNHEY, CDR2 SMNVEV, per germline (reference sequence). Trimming stripped 4 bases from V and 0 bases from J, with 7 bases between. The CDR3 loop spans 14 amino acids. CDR3 loop: CASSSGASNQPQHF. Here the CDR3 DNA reads TGTGCCAGCAGTTCAGGGGCTAGCAATCAGCCCCAGCATTTT.

The chain recombines TRBV11-2 with TRBJ2-3, with TRBD2 as a possible D gene (5 bases). Germline assignment: CDR1 SGHAT and CDR2 FQNNGV. The V end was cut by 5 bases, the J end by 4 bases, with 13 bases between. The CDR3 has 14 amino acids. CDR3 amino acids: CASSLLAGADTQYF. The CDR3 nucleotides read TGTGCCAGCAGCCTCCTTGCGGGCGCAGATACGCAGTATTTT.

The chain joins TRBV9 to TRBJ2-3; TRBD2 matches 9 bases. The junction had 6 bases not matched to a gene; V was cut back by 0 bases and J by 4 bases. Germline lookup yields CDR1 SGDLS and CDR2 YYNGEE. The CDR3 covers 16 residues. The CDR3 DNA is TGTGCCAGCAGCGTAGCGGGACTAGCCGGGTCAGATACGCAGTATTTT. Its translation: CASSVAGLAGSDTQYF.

This clone was seen a few times. The chain combines TRBV2 with TRBJ1-2, with D tentatively TRBD1 (5 bases). This CDR3 has 15 residues. Per germline, CDR1 SNHLY and CDR2 FYNNEI. The V end lost 6 bases, the J end lost 5 bases, and 19 bases lay between the germline ends. CDR3 in DNA: TGTGCCAGCAGCTCTCTCCGGGGGGTAGGGTATGGCTACACCTTC. Translation gives CASSSLRGVGYGYTF.

In DNA, the CDR3 is TGTGCCAGAAGCCTGGAGCCCTCTAACTATGGCTACACCTTC. It codes for CARSLEPSNYGYTF. The V call is TRBV5-3, the J call TRBJ1-2; D gene uncertain. TRBV5-3 is classed as an ORF, of uncertain function. The CDR3 is 14 amino acids. The germline V and J ends were trimmed by 4 bases and 0 bases, with 10 bases remaining between them.

The chain recombines TRBV28 with TRBJ2-7, with TRBD1 matching over 8 bases. The CDR3 is 16 residues long. With 6 bases clipped from V and 7 bases from J, the junction kept 17 bases outside the gene matches. From germline, CDR1 is MDHEN and CDR2 SYDVKM. As DNA, the CDR3 is TGTGCCAGCAGGCCGCCGGTGGGGACAGGTAGGGGGGAGCAGTACTTC. This sequence encodes CASRPPVGTGRGEQYF.

The genes are TRBV5-4 and TRBJ1-3; D gene ambiguous. This CDR3 is built from 14 residues. Germline loops: CDR1 SGHNT, CDR2 YYREEE (reference sequence). V lost 4 bases, J lost 0 bases, and 8 bases lay in between. CDR3 region: CASSPRASGNTIYF. CDR3 DNA sequence: TGTGCCAGCAGCCCGCGTGCCTCTGGAAACACCATATATTTT.

This chain connects TRBV5-6 to TRBJ1-1; 7 positions match TRBD1. The V segment lost 2 bases and the J segment 11 bases; nucleotides outside the gene matches: 3. This CDR3 is built from 11 residues. The germline V gene encodes CDR1 SGHDT and CDR2 YYEEEE. Here the CDR3 reads CASSLQGSAFF. The DNA for the CDR3 is TGTGCCAGCAGCTTACAGGGGAGTGCTTTCTTT. The full variable domain, with the rest looked up from reference TRBV5-6 and TRBJ1-1, is DAGVTQSPTHLIKTRGQQVTLRCSPKSGHDTVSWYQQALGQGPQFIFQYYEEEERQRGNFPDRFSGHQFPNYSSELNVNALLLGDSALYLCASSLQGSAFFGQGTRLTVV.

As DNA, the CDR3 is TGTGCCAGCAAGGGACTAGCGGGGGGGCCTTCTTACAATGAGCAGTTCTTC. Translating gives CASKGLAGGPSYNEQFF. The genes are TRBV27 and TRBJ2-1; 16 nucleotides line up with TRBD2. The CDR3 extends over 17 amino acids. CDR1 and CDR2 from the germline V gene are MNHEY and SMNVEV (reference sequence). Trimming at V came to 7 bases and at J to 4 bases, leaving 7 bases not matched to a gene.

The chain uses TRBV10-1 and TRBJ2-3, with D tentatively TRBD2 (5 bases). This CDR3 is built from 22 residues. Deletions cut 3 bases from V and 2 bases from J, with 33 bases between. Germline V gene lookup returns CDR1 WNHNN and CDR2 SYGVQD (reference sequence). The CDR3 nucleotides are TGCGCCAGCAGTGATCAGACACTAGGGCGAACCGACCAGGTGATAAACACAGATACGCAGTATTTT. Residues: CASSDQTLGRTDQVINTDTQYF.

This sequence joins TRBV5-4 and TRBJ2-1; 11 bases map to TRBD1. The V gene's germline CDR1 is SGHNT and CDR2 YYREEE (reference sequence). J gave up 4 bases and V 0 bases, and 6 bases lay outside the gene matches. This CDR3 is built from 17 residues. The CDR3 spells CASSLAAGTGGYNEQFF. CDR3 sequence (DNA): TGTGCCAGCAGCTTGGCCGCCGGGACAGGGGGGTACAATGAGCAGTTCTTC.

The chain employs TRBV3-1 (or the pseudogene TRBV3-2) and TRBJ2-7; D perhaps matches TRBD2 (6 bases). V was pared by 4 bases and J by 3 bases, with 10 bases between. This CDR3 contains 13 residues. Germline V gives CDR1 LGHDT, CDR2 YNNKEL (reference sequence). CDR3 sequence (DNA): TGTGCCAGCAGCCGACAAGCGGGCTACGAGCAGTACTTC. It codes for CASSRQAGYEQYF.

DNA for the CDR3: TGCGCCAGCAGTGAGTTCGACAGGGGGAACACTGAAGCTTTCTTT. Translated: CASSEFDRGNTEAFF. V and J are TRBV10-1 and TRBJ1-1; 8 nucleotides match TRBD1. The CDR3 is made up of 15 amino acids. The trim removed 1 base at V and 1 base at J, leaving 2 bases unmatched. The V gene's germline CDR1 is WNHNN and CDR2 SYGVQD (reference sequence).

The rearrangement uses TRBV5-5 and TRBJ2-2; the D gene is possibly TRBD2 (5 bases). Germline V CDR1 and CDR2: SGHKS, YYEKEE (reference sequence). Between the trimmed V and J ends, which lost 0 bases and 7 bases, there was a span of 10 bases. This CDR3 contains 14 residues. The CDR3 sequence: CASSLGTGVGELFF. CDR3 DNA sequence: TGTGCCAGCAGCTTGGGGACCGGGGTCGGGGAGCTGTTTTTT. The whole variable domain, filled in from reference TRBV5-5 and TRBJ2-2, reads DAGVTQSPTHLIKTRGQQVTLRCSPISGHKSVSWYQQVLGQGPQFIFQYYEKEERGRGNFPDRFSARQFPNYSSELNVNALLLGDSALYLCASSLGTGVGELFFGEGSRLTVL.

The V and J genes are TRBV5-1 and TRBJ1-1; tentatively, D is TRBD1 (5 bases). The CDR3 consists of 15 residues. Germline CDR1 SGHRS, CDR2 YFSETQ. V gave up 6 bases and J gave up 0 bases, with 15 bases separating them. The CDR3 region is CASTGRGGMNTEAFF. Here the CDR3 DNA reads TGCGCCAGCACGGGGAGGGGAGGCATGAACACTGAAGCTTTCTTT.

This rearrangement joins TRBV11-2 to TRBJ2-4; tentative D call: TRBD2 (6 bases). Germline values: CDR1 SGHAT, CDR2 FQNNGV. The ends were cut back, 3 bases at V and 0 bases at J, with 15 bases in the middle. This CDR3 region has 17 residues. In DNA form, the CDR3 reads TGTGCCAGCAGCTTTTCCGGGACGGGACTAGCCAAAAACATTCAGTACTTC. This codes for CASSFSGTGLAKNIQYF.

The CDR3 spells CASSLDSGVYNEQFF. For the CDR3, the DNA is TGCGCCAGCAGCTTGGATAGCGGGGTCTACAATGAGCAGTTCTTC. The V gene is TRBV5-1, the J gene TRBJ2-1; 8 positions agree with TRBD2. The V gene end was trimmed by 0 bases and the J gene end by 3 bases; junction bases not matched to a gene: 2. The V gene's germline CDR1 is SGHRS and CDR2 YFSETQ. This CDR3 contains 15 residues.

This chain uses TRBV25-1 with TRBJ1-1; 8 nucleotides line up with TRBD1. There are 15 residues in the CDR3. Germline CDR1 MGHDK, CDR2 SYGVNS. Losses at the gene ends were 4 bases for V and 5 bases for J; bases not matched to a gene: 9. The CDR3 region is CASSVTGTGRTEAFF. The CDR3 bases are TGTGCCAGCAGTGTGACCGGGACAGGTCGGACTGAAGCTTTCTTT.

This chain joins TRBV19 and TRBJ2-1; 7 bases line up with TRBD2. CDR1 is LNHDA, CDR2 SQIVND, per germline (reference sequence). V lost 3 bases, J lost 2 bases, and 7 bases stayed unmatched. This CDR3 has 16 amino acids. CDR3 nucleotides: TGTGCCAGTAGTATGGGGCGGGGGACCGCCTACAATGAGCAGTTCTTC. Its protein is CASSMGRGTAYNEQFF.

This chain links TRBV3-1 (or the pseudogene TRBV3-2) with TRBJ1-2; a weak D match, TRBD1 (6 bases). The germline V gene has CDR1 LGHDT and CDR2 YNNKEL (reference sequence). V lost 2 bases and J lost 3, with 10 bases in between. CDR3 length: 14 residues. DNA for the CDR3: TGTGCCAGCAGCCAACCGGACAGCTACTATGGCTACACCTTC. This gives the protein CASSQPDSYYGYTF.

This clone was seen only once. The V gene is TRBV5-4, the J gene TRBJ1-6; 7 bases match TRBD1. CDR3 length: 15 amino acids. The germline gives CDR1 SGHNT, CDR2 YYREEE (reference sequence). J gave up 10 bases and V 0 bases, and 7 bases lay outside the gene matches. The CDR3 is CASSLEGRGSSPLHF. The DNA of the CDR3 is TGTGCCAGCAGCTTGGAGGGCAGGGGGTCATCACCCCTCCACTTT.

The chain uses TRBV20-1 and TRBJ1-6; D is possibly TRBD1 (5 bases). V lost 3 bases and J lost 7, with 16 bases in between. CDR3 length equals 15 residues. Germline V gene lookup returns CDR1 DFQATT and CDR2 SNEGSKA (reference sequence). The DNA of the CDR3 is TGCAGTGCTAGTAAACAGGAACTTAGAAATTCACCCCTCCACTTT. Its translation: CSASKQELRNSPLHF.

The chain combines TRBV13 with TRBJ1-5; 9 bases are a match to TRBD1. The CDR3 has 15 amino acids. V was pared by 3 bases and J by 10 bases, with 10 bases of the junction left unmatched. Germline lookup yields CDR1 PRHDT and CDR2 FYEKMQ (reference sequence). The CDR3 nucleotides are TGTGCCAGCAGCTTCTCCGGGGACAGGGACTCCCCCCAGCATTTT. Protein: CASSFSGDRDSPQHF. Supplemented by reference TRBV13 and TRBJ1-5, the full variable domain reads AAGVIQSPRHLIKEKRETATLKCYPIPRHDTVYWYQQGPGQDPQFLISFYEKMQSDKGSIPDRFSAQQFSDYHSELNMSSLELGDSALYFCASSFSGDRDSPQHFGDGTRLSIL.

V gene TRBV4-1 combines with J gene TRBJ2-7; the match to TRBD1 covers 10 bases. J was trimmed by 2 bases and V by 6 bases; bases with no gene match: 1. The CDR3 is made up of 13 amino acids. Germline V CDR1 and CDR2: MGHRA, YSYEKL. The CDR3 loop is CASSGQGAYEQYF. In DNA form, the CDR3 reads TGCGCCAGCAGTGGACAGGGGGCCTACGAGCAGTACTTC.